The source of this TCR beta chain is a study of T-cell reconstitution after alpha-beta-depleted transplantation in children. For TCRbeta, the library was prepared with unique molecular identifiers. TCRdb re-called the PCR reads with MiXCR, one entry per CDR3 protein. Here the sample spans about 580,000 distinct CDR3 sequences, roughly 27% being singletons. V dropped 2 bases and J dropped 6 bases, with 8 bases sitting between them. Germline V gene lookup returns CDR1 MNHEY and CDR2 SVGAGI. CDR3 length: 13 residues. The sample holds a few counts of this clonotype. The gene calls are TRBV6-5 and TRBJ2-1; unclear D gene. This clonotype was sampled from a boy under two years old with Wiskott-Aldrich syndrome, due to receive a stem cell transplant. The sample in question was PBMCs, obtained before TCRalphabeta/CD19-depleted stem cell transplant. The CDR3 spells CASSYGITNEQFF. CDR3 nucleotide sequence: TGTGCCAGCAGTTACGGGATTACCAATGAGCAGTTCTTC.